This T cell receptor beta chain was captured in a study of blood T cell repertoires in COVID-19. Study as a whole: T cells, B-cell-depleted T cells, or PBMCs supplied cDNA or gDNA.

Source study methods: Counts of nucleated cells, estimated from reference gene primer amplification, were obtained. The method was immunoSEQ multiplex PCR; TCRdb's version includes in-frame clones alone and lacks a portion of them. That table supplies the V and J calls and clone size; D and trimming were determined from the DNA. The data show about 160,000 clones, 87% seen once. Patients at the Seattle site were enrolled during active infection and followed longitudinally. The CDR3 has 17 amino acids. Trimming pared 3 bases from V and 2 bases from J, leaving 18 bases between. Looked up from germline, CDR1 is LGHNA and CDR2 is YNFKEQ.

Sequenced sample: peripheral blood. V usage is TRBV4-2 and J usage is TRBJ2-3, with a possible D match to TRBD2 (6 bases). The TCR sequence derives from a woman in her seventies with COVID-19, enrolled during active disease. The CDR3 is CASSQLTQEDYTDTQYF. The CDR3, as DNA: TGTGCCAGCAGCCAGTTAACACAGGAGGACTACACAGATACGCAGTATTTT.